This TCR beta chain was retrieved from a study of blood T cell repertoires in COVID-19. Study as a whole: Samples representing acute and convalescent COVID-19 were sourced from the United States, Italy and Spain. PBMCs, B-cell-depleted T cells, or T cells were the source of the cDNA or gDNA that made up the material.

The germline V gene has CDR1 MGHDK and CDR2 SYGVNS. CDR3 length: 16 residues. Losses at the gene ends were 0 bases for V and 4 bases for J; bases not matched to a gene: 3. Original methodology: The assay estimated nucleated cells by amplifying reference gene primers. Repertoires were generated with immunoSEQ multiplex PCR, while TCRdb's copy carries only in-frame clones and drops some. The DNA gave D and trimming, while V, J and clone size come from that table. The data hold about 240,000 clones, with about 85% observed a single time. The clonotype comes from a man aged 60 to 75 who had recovered from COVID-19. The V and J genes are TRBV25-1 and TRBJ1-3; the match to TRBD1 covers 10 bases. The sequencing input was peripheral blood. CDR3 protein: CASSEYGTGVGNTIYF. The DNA of the CDR3 is TGTGCCAGCAGTGAATACGGGACAGGGGTAGGAAACACCATATATTTT.